This TCR beta chain stems from a study of OX40 agonist ivuxolimab in advanced cancers. Study-level background: Subjects had a mean age of around 63 years, with a range of roughly 20 to 79; less than 90% were male. Whole-study results and caveats: Some nonresponders also had low normalized T-cell clonal expansion. CD4+ T cells averaged fewer expanded clones than CD8+ T cells.

This CDR3 comprises 15 residues. Germline CDR1 is SGHTA and CDR2 is FQGNSA. V was clipped by 5 bases and J by 0 bases; unmatched bases: 4. Profiled with immunoSEQ multiplex PCR; TCRdb holds only in-frame clones, not every one. In the table there are more than 65,000 clones, roughly 80% of which are singletons. As for this clone: Its antigen is not identified.

With baseline, cycle 4 day 1, and cycle 7 day 1 as timepoints, blood was sampled. The sample in question was CD4+ or CD8+ T cells sorted from blood, obtained in a trial of the OX40 agonist ivuxolimab. V and J are TRBV7-2 and TRBJ2-7; 10 nucleotides align to TRBD2. This TCR was recovered from an adult with an advanced solid tumor such as melanoma, head and neck, liver or kidney cancer. The CDR3 protein is CASSKAGGTSYEQYF. The CDR3 region has the DNA TGTGCCAGCAGCAAAGCGGGGGGGACCTCCTACGAGCAGTACTTC. Supplemented by reference TRBV7-2 and TRBJ2-7, the full variable domain reads GAGVSQSPSNKVTEKGKDVELRCDPISGHTALYWYRQSLGQGLEFLIYFQGNSAPDKSGLPSDRFSAERTGGSVSTLTIQRTQQEDSAVYLCASSKAGGTSYEQYFGPGTRLTVT.